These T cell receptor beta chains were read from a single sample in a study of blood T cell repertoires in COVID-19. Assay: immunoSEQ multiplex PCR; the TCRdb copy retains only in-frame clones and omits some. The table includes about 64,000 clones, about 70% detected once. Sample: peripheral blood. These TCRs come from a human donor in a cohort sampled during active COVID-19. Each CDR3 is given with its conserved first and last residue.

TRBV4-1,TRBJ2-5,CASSQDGTSWETQYF
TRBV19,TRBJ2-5,CATKNRGGASETQYF
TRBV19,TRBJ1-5,CASSLGQLPNQPQHF
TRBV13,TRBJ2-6,CASSLGSALGANVLTF
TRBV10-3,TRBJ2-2,CAIRAQTGSGELFF
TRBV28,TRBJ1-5,CASSPNWDRGSYYSNQPQHF
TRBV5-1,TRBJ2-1,CASSPGPPGLTYNEQFF
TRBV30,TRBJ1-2,CAWSNPSDRRYGYTF
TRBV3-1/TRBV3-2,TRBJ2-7,CASITGEWRSYEQYF
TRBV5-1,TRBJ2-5,CASSQTGEAGYQETQYF
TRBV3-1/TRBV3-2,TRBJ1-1,CASSPPDRGRAFF
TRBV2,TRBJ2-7,CASSEYQRQASYEQYF
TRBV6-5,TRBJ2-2,CASPGTANTGELFF
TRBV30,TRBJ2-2,CAWDRGVRTGELFF
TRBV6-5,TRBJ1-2,CASSYAGAGGYTF
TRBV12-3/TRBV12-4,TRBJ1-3,CASRRVLGNTIYF
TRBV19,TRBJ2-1,CASRASGGLIYNEQFF
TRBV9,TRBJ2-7,CASSVRDRAWSYEQYF
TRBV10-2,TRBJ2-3,CASSERGDYTDTQYF
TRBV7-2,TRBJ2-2,CASTAGGGASTGELFF
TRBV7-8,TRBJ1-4,CASSFDRGNEKLFF
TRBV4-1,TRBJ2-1,CASSQERGSGGFAEQFF
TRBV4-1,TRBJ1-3,CASSQVGSSGNTIYF
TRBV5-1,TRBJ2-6,CASSRTGTHVSGANVLTF
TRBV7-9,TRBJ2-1,CASSFYRGGGEVYNEQFF
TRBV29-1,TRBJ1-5,CSVLTGSNQPQHF
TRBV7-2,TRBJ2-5,CASSLAFRGAGGETQYF
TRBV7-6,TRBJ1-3,CASSSPRREVGSGNTIYF
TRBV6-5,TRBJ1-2,CASKTGSHYGYTF
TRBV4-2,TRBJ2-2,CASSQISGGGTGELFF
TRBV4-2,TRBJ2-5,CASSPRVSETQYF
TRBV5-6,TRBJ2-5,CASSLGLAAQETQYF
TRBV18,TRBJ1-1,CASSPPRQGGQNTEAFF
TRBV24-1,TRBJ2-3,CATSDPRGYTDTQYF
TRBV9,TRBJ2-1,CASSVLAGGEEQFF
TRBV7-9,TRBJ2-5,CASSFSRGETQYF
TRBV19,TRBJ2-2,CASSTIPGQGYTGELFF